These 21 T cell receptor beta chains were all obtained from the same sample, sequenced in a study of metastatic and nonmetastatic thyroid tumors. Each patient came to thyroid surgery without any prior treatment (of any kind). TCRdb re-called the PCR reads via MiXCR. The sample yields around 15,000 clones, roughly 20% seen once. Sample: blood. The receptors here all came from a female donor with papillary thyroid cancer or a benign thyroid nodule (not recorded which). Some clones in this sample may be carry-over from other donors' samples.

This clone was picked up many times. The CDR3 is CSASPFSGRIRNEQFF. The DNA of the CDR3 is TGCAGTGCTAGCCCTTTTAGCGGGAGAATCAGGAATGAGCAGTTCTTC. The chain joins TRBV20-1 to TRBJ2-1, with 9 positions matching TRBD2. Looked up from germline, CDR1 is DFQATT and CDR2 is SNEGSKA (reference sequence). V dropped 3 bases and J dropped 7; count of bases not matched to a gene: 13. This CDR3 is 16 amino acids long.

On this clone: One base away lies a much larger clone, so this may be a sequencing read error. As DNA, the CDR3 is TGCATCGTTCGGGCACAGGGGGGCGAGCAGTACTTC. Protein: CIVRAQGGEQYF. The chain couples TRBV29-1 to TRBJ2-7, with 8 nucleotides matching TRBD1. Germline assignment: CDR1 SQVTM and CDR2 ANQGSEA. The CDR3 is 12 amino acids.

By share of the sample, this clone is medium-sized. The J gene is TRBJ2-1, the V gene TRBV28; 7 nucleotides agree with TRBD2. The CDR3 spans 15 residues. Germline CDR1 and CDR2: MDHEN and SYDVKM. The V segment lost 2 bases and the J segment 7 bases; nucleotides outside the gene matches: 8. The CDR3 DNA sequence: TGTGCCAGCAGTTTAGCGGGAGTTTTAGATAATGAGCAGTTCTTC. Translated, it gives CASSLAGVLDNEQFF. Complete variable domain (other parts from reference TRBV28 and TRBJ2-1): DVKVTQSSRYLVKRTGEKVFLECVQDMDHENMFWYRQDPGLGLRLIYFSYDVKMKEKGDIPEGYSVSREKKERFSLILESASTNQTSMYLCASSLAGVLDNEQFFGPGTRLTVL.

This clone has ten or more counts. The chain links TRBV25-1 to TRBJ2-5; 12 bases are a match to TRBD2. In germline, CDR1 is MGHDK, CDR2 SYGVNS. V shed 3 bases, J shed 5 bases, and the junction held 4 bases outside the gene matches. The CDR3 extends over 15 amino acids. The CDR3 sequence is CASSDLAGGSETQYF. The CDR3 nucleotides read TGTGCCAGCAGTGACCTAGCGGGAGGGTCGGAGACCCAGTACTTC. The entire variable domain, with the rest obtained from reference TRBV25-1 and TRBJ2-5, is as follows: EADIYQTPRYLVIGTGKKITLECSQTMGHDKMYWYQQDPGMELHLIHYSYGVNSTEKGDLSSESTVSRIRTEHFPLTLESARPSHTSQYLCASSDLAGGSETQYFGPGTRLLVL.

This clone is categorized as medium-sized. The rearrangement uses TRBV6-5 and TRBJ1-2, with 9 bases identical to TRBD1. J was trimmed by 5 bases and V by 0 bases; bases with no gene match: 7. The CDR3 spans 16 residues. Per germline, CDR1 MNHEY and CDR2 SVGAGI. CDR3 in amino acids: CASSYSLTGGNYGYTF. The CDR3, as DNA: TGTGCCAGCAGTTACTCGTTAACAGGGGGCAATTATGGCTACACCTTC.

This clone was picked up many times. The CDR3 protein is CASSQEAPGLAGLQYF. CDR3 nucleotides: TGTGCCAGCAGCCAGGAGGCCCCGGGACTAGCGGGCTTACAGTACTTC. J is TRBJ2-4 and V is TRBV3-1; TRBD2 matches 12 bases. This CDR3 comprises 16 residues. Per the germline V gene, CDR1 is LGHDT and CDR2 is YNNKEL (reference sequence). The V gene end was trimmed by 3 bases and the J gene end by 13 bases; junction bases not matched to a gene: 13. The full variable domain, rest sourced from reference TRBV3-1 and TRBJ2-4, is DTAVSQTPKYLVTQMGNDKSIKCEQNLGHDTMYWYKQDSKKFLKIMFSYNNKELIINETVPNRFSPKSPDKAHLNLHINSLELGDSAVYFCASSQEAPGLAGLQYFGAGTRLSVL.

This clone was seen many times. This rearrangement joins TRBV24-1 to TRBJ1-5; D is undetermined. The germline CDR1 and CDR2 sequences are KGHDR and SFDVKD. The CDR3 contains 14 residues. The germline V and J ends were trimmed by 6 bases and 3 bases, with 11 bases remaining between them. CDR3 residues: CATSPVVVNQPQHF. In nucleotides, the CDR3 is TGTGCCACCAGTCCCGTGGTAGTCAATCAGCCCCAGCATTTT.

This clone has a handful of counts. V gene TRBV6-5 combines with J gene TRBJ2-1, with 10 bases aligning to TRBD1. In germline, CDR1 is MNHEY, CDR2 SVGAGI. V dropped 3 bases and J dropped 5; count of bases not matched to a gene: 4. The CDR3 extends over 15 amino acids. The CDR3 protein is CASSYLGTGDNEQFF. The DNA for the CDR3 is TGTGCCAGCAGTTATTTGGGGACAGGGGACAATGAGCAGTTCTTC.

This clone was detected many times. CDR3 DNA: TGTGCCAGCAGCCCGCAGGAGACAAGCTCCTACAATGAGCAGTTCTTC. This encodes CASSPQETSSYNEQFF. V usage is TRBV11-2 and J usage is TRBJ2-1; D is unclear. Germline CDR1 SGHAT, CDR2 FQNNGV. V lost 5 bases to trimming and J lost 0 bases, with 14 bases between them. The CDR3 has 16 amino acids.

V gene TRBV20-1 combines with J gene TRBJ2-7; D is perhaps TRBD2 (6 bases). Germline CDR1 is DFQATT and CDR2 is SNEGSKA (reference sequence). Trimming removed 1 base from V and 6 bases from J, with 10 bases in between. CDR3 length: 12 amino acids. The CDR3: CSARARRVEQYF. The CDR3 DNA sequence: TGCAGTGCTAGAGCCCGGAGGGTCGAGCAGTACTTC.

This clone appeared many times. This chain links TRBV11-2 with TRBJ2-7; the D is unclear. The CDR3 covers 14 residues. V lost 2 bases, J lost 4 bases, and 12 bases lay in between. Germline values: CDR1 SGHAT, CDR2 FQNNGV. Here the CDR3 DNA reads TGTGCCAGCAGCTTAAATACAGCCAAATACGAGCAGTACTTC. Its protein is CASSLNTAKYEQYF.

The sample holds many counts of this clone. The chain couples TRBV4-1 to TRBJ1-2, with D possibly being TRBD1 (6 bases). The V gene lost 0 bases and the J gene lost 5 bases, with 16 bases spanning the gap. This CDR3 is 16 amino acids long. Germline CDR1 is MGHRA and CDR2 is YSYEKL. CDR3 protein: CASSQDQARTAYGYTF. CDR3 bases: TGCGCCAGCAGCCAAGATCAGGCCAGGACAGCGTATGGCTACACCTTC.

By sample fraction, this clone is medium-sized. The V call is TRBV20-1, the J call TRBJ2-7; 11 positions match TRBD2. The ends lost 4 bases at V and 4 bases at J; junction bases unmatched: 3. CDR1 DFQATT and CDR2 SNEGSKA come from the germline V gene (reference sequence). The CDR3 spans 13 residues. The DNA of the CDR3 is TGCAGTGCTACCGGGACTAGCGGATACGAGCAGTACTTC. Protein: CSATGTSGYEQYF.

This clone was counted at least ten times. This chain joins TRBV4-2 and TRBJ2-1, with 11 bases fitting TRBD2. Germline V gives CDR1 LGHNA, CDR2 YNFKEQ. The trim removed 4 bases at V and 9 bases at J, leaving 8 bases unmatched. The CDR3 runs to 15 residues. CDR3 in amino acids: CASSPQLAGDGEQFF. CDR3 DNA sequence: TGTGCCAGCAGCCCCCAACTAGCGGGAGACGGTGAGCAGTTCTTC.

This clone was observed many times. This CDR3 reads CASTGQGKISPLHF. In DNA, the CDR3 is TGTGCCAGCACGGGACAGGGGAAGATTTCACCCCTCCACTTT. This chain uses TRBV2 with TRBJ1-6; 10 nucleotides agree with TRBD1. This CDR3 region has 14 residues. V gave up 7 bases and J gave up 9 bases; unmatched junction bases: 6. Germline V gene lookup returns CDR1 SNHLY and CDR2 FYNNEI.

There are a few counts of this clone. This sequence joins TRBV6-1 and TRBJ2-7, with 7 nucleotides matching TRBD1. CDR1 and CDR2 from the germline V gene are MNHNS and SASEGT. This CDR3 region has 14 residues. V shed 8 bases and J 2 bases; nucleotides not matched to a gene: 9. CDR3 in DNA: TGTGCCAGCCGTGCGAGGGGGCCTCCCTACGAGCAGTACTTC. This translates into CASRARGPPYEQYF.

This clone was seen many times. V gene TRBV7-2 combines with J gene TRBJ2-2; 11 bases are a match to TRBD1. In germline, CDR1 is SGHTA, CDR2 FQGNSA. The CDR3 is 15 residues long. V shed 4 bases and J 5 bases; nucleotides not matched to a gene: 3. CDR3 amino acids: CASSWDRGATGELFF. For the CDR3, the DNA is TGTGCCAGCAGCTGGGACAGGGGGGCAACCGGGGAGCTGTTTTTT.

The gene calls are TRBV20-1 and TRBJ2-4, with D unresolved. The length of the CDR3 is 10 residues. Germline V gives CDR1 DFQATT, CDR2 SNEGSKA (reference sequence). V lost 6 bases to trimming and J lost 9 bases, with 9 bases between them. CDR3 sequence (DNA): TGCAGTGCCCAGTCAGGCATTCAGTACTTC. Protein: CSAQSGIQYF.

This clone was recorded many times. The rearrangement joins TRBV4-1 to TRBJ1-5; 8 bases match TRBD1. CDR1 is MGHRA, CDR2 YSYEKL, per germline. The CDR3 spans 15 residues. J gave up 9 bases and V 1 base, and 8 bases lay outside the gene matches. DNA of the CDR3: TGCGCCAGCAGCCAAGGGACAGGGTATCGACGGCCCCAGCATTTT. Its translation is CASSQGTGYRRPQHF.

This clone was recorded at least ten times. This rearrangement joins TRBV7-6 to TRBJ2-5; TRBD2 aligns across 8 bases. This CDR3 has 16 residues. V trimming: 1 base; J trimming: 1 base; junction bases outside the gene matches: 5. Germline values: CDR1 SGHVS, CDR2 FNYEAQ. In DNA, the CDR3 is TGTGCCAGCAGCTTAGGGACTAGCAGTACCCAAGAGACCCAGTACTTC. Translation: CASSLGTSSTQETQYF.

Concerning this clone: Its ends do not fully match the called genes, so a read error is possible. The chain joins TRBV7-2 to TRBJ2-5, with D possibly being TRBD1 (6 bases). The CDR3 spans 15 residues. Looked up from germline, CDR1 is SGHTA and CDR2 is FQGNSA. The CDR3: CASSLNVGAQETQHF. The CDR3 region has the DNA TGTGCCAGCAGCTTAAACGTGGGGGCACAAGAGACCCAACACTTC.